The sequence of this TCR beta chain was determined in a study of beta chain features in type 1 diabetes. Study results and limitations: In all four CD4+ subsets, TCRB CDR3 length was significantly, moderately reduced in type 1 diabetes.

The CDR3 covers 15 residues. Germline assignment: CDR1 GTSNPN and CDR2 SVGIG (reference sequence). J was trimmed by 1 base and V by 4 bases; bases with no gene match: 6. On this clone itself: Antigen unknown.

Reverse transcribing all isolated RNA meant expressed TCRB transcripts were sequenced. Method: immunoSEQ multiplex PCR; TCRdb's copy keeps in-frame clones and lacks some. The sample holds more than 130,000 clones, 6% to 7.5% seen once. Specimen: central memory CD4+ T cells from blood. This TCR was recovered from a woman aged 30 to 39 in good health. This sequence joins TRBV30 and TRBJ1-1; 10 positions agree with TRBD1. CDR3 in amino acids: CAWTRQGAKNTEAFF. DNA of the CDR3: TGTGCCTGGACAAGACAGGGGGCGAAGAACACTGAAGCTTTCTTT.